This record concerns one T cell receptor beta chain sequence. TCRdb keeps only in-frame clones here, not all; method: immunoSEQ multiplex PCR. This table has some 220,000 clones, roughly 80% appearing once. The CDR3 has 13 residues. V gave up 8 bases and J gave up 2 bases; unmatched junction bases: 5. Germline CDR1 and CDR2: ENHRY and SYGVKD. The data are from a study of blood T cell repertoires in COVID-19. The receptor was derived from a woman in her seventies with acute or convalescent COVID-19. The chain links TRBV10-3 to TRBJ2-7; the match to TRBD2 covers 8 bases. Material: peripheral blood. CDR3 loop: CAIGSGGAYEQYF. The CDR3 DNA is TGTGCCATCGGCAGCGGGGGCGCCTACGAGCAGTACTTC.